Listed below are T cell receptor beta chains from one sample, sequenced in a study of CD8+ T cells in alopecia areata. Repertoires were generated with immunoSEQ multiplex PCR, while TCRdb's copy carries only in-frame clones and drops some. Here the sample spans under 300,000 clones, approximately 60% being singletons. The starting material was CD4+ T cells sorted from blood, obtained between weeks 51 and 52, from a patient treated with tofacitinib. The receptor set was obtained from a human donor with alopecia areata. CDR3s include the opening cysteine and the closing phenylalanine or tryptophan. The D gene is left open where the match is weak. Some rows mark clone size as missing; the rest say once, few, many or name a class of expanded clone.

-	TRBJ1-5	TRBV6-5	-	TGTGCCAGCGGACAAGGGGAGCCCCAGCATTTT	CASGQGEPQHF
-	TRBJ1-1	TRBV5-1	-	TGCGCCAGCAACCTCGGGGTGGGAAACACTGAAGCTTTCTTT	CASNLGVGNTEAFF
-	TRBJ2-3	TRBV7-6	-	TGTGCCAGCAGCCCTCTGGCGAGGGGGGGAAAAATCACAGATACGCAGTATTTT	CASSPLARGGKITDTQYF
TRBD2	TRBJ2-3	TRBV5-1	many	TGCGCCAGCAGCTTGGTCGGGGGGAACACAGATACGCAGTATTTT	CASSLVGGNTDTQYF
TRBD2	TRBJ2-2	TRBV5-1	-	TGCGCCAGCAGGGGGACTAGCGGTGTCACCGGGGAGCTGTTTTTT	CASRGTSGVTGELFF
-	TRBJ2-7	TRBV18	-	TGTGCCAGCTCAACCGGGAGCAACTACGAGCAGTACTTC	CASSTGSNYEQYF
TRBD2	TRBJ2-3	TRBV30	-	TGTGCCTGGAGTGTGGGACTAGGAACAGATACGCAGTATTTT	CAWSVGLGTDTQYF
TRBD1	TRBJ1-2	TRBV29-1	-	TGCAGCGTTGAGGGAGTGGGGACAGCCTATGGCTACACCTTC	CSVEGVGTAYGYTF
-	TRBJ2-5	TRBV7-9	-	TGTGCCAGCAGCTTCTTAGTTCGTTCCGGGCAAGAGACCCAGTACTTC	CASSFLVRSGQETQYF
-	TRBJ2-6	TRBV7-2	-	TGTGCCAGCAGCTTAAGGGCCCGTAGCTCTGGGGCCAACGTCCTGACTTTC	CASSLRARSSGANVLTF
-	TRBJ2-3	TRBV6-1	-	TGTGCCAGCAGTGGACAGTACACAGATACGCAGTATTTT	CASSGQYTDTQYF
-	TRBJ2-7	TRBV30	few	TGTGCCTGGAAGGTCCTGGAACGGACCGAGCAGTACTTC	CAWKVLERTEQYF
-	TRBJ2-5	TRBV6-5	-	TGTGCCAGCAGTTACTCCCCGGAGACCCAGTACTTC	CASSYSPETQYF
-	TRBJ1-2	TRBV15	-	TGTGCCACCAGCAGAGATGGCCCCCTGACAGATAACTATGGCTACACCTTC	CATSRDGPLTDNYGYTF
TRBD1	TRBJ1-6	TRBV7-2	few	TGTGCCAGCAGCTACGGACAGGGAAGCTCCTATAATTCACCCCTCCACTTT	CASSYGQGSSYNSPLHF
-	TRBJ1-1	TRBV19	few	TGTGCCAGTACCGCACAAAGCCTTGGGGGGGCTTTCTTT	CASTAQSLGGAFF
-	TRBJ1-1	TRBV7-9	few	TGTGCCAGCAGCATTCCGGGGCCCACTGAAGCTTTCTTT	CASSIPGPTEAFF
TRBD1	TRBJ1-2	TRBV29-1	-	TGCAGCGCCCCGGCGGGACAGGGGGCCTATGGCTACACCTTC	CSAPAGQGAYGYTF
-	TRBJ2-1	TRBV9	few	TGTGCCAGCAGCGGTGAGTCCTACAATGAGCAGTTCTTC	CASSGESYNEQFF
TRBD2	TRBJ2-7	TRBV10-3	few	TGTGCCATCCTCAGCGGGGGGTCGGCCGAGCAGTACTTC	CAILSGGSAEQYF
TRBD1	TRBJ1-2	TRBV4-3	-	TGCGCCAGCAGCCCTCAACCGACAGGGCTCCGTGGTGGCTACACCTTC	CASSPQPTGLRGGYTF
-	TRBJ2-3	TRBV29-1	-	TGCAGCGTTCGACCCCTCAGGGGGGACTCTCGAGATACGCAGTATTTT	CSVRPLRGDSRDTQYF
-	TRBJ1-1	TRBV6-4	-	TGTGCCAGCAGTCGACGACAGAACACTGAAGCTTTCTTT	CASSRRQNTEAFF
-	TRBJ2-5	TRBV13	many	TGTGCCAGCAGCTGGGTCCTAGAAGAGACCCAGTACTTC	CASSWVLEETQYF
-	TRBJ1-2	TRBV5-6	-	TGTGCCAGCAGCTTGGTGACCCCTTATGGCTACACCTTC	CASSLVTPYGYTF
-	TRBJ1-1	TRBV2	-	TGTGCCACCTCGACAGAATGGAACACTGAAGCTTTCTTT	CATSTEWNTEAFF
-	TRBJ2-5	TRBV5-1	-	TGCGCCAGCCGCGGGACCGATCAAGAGACCCAGTACTTC	CASRGTDQETQYF
-	TRBJ1-2	TRBV7-2	-	TGTGCCAGCAGCCCAGGGGCGGGCCCCCTCTATGGCTACACCTTC	CASSPGAGPLYGYTF
-	TRBJ2-1	TRBV30	-	TGTGCCTGGAGTGCCCACCTCTCCTACAATGAGCAGTTCTTC	CAWSAHLSYNEQFF
TRBD1	TRBJ1-5	TRBV30	-	TGTGCCTGGAGTTCGACAGGGGGCTATTGGAGTCAGCCCCAGCATTTT	CAWSSTGGYWSQPQHF
TRBD1	TRBJ2-7	TRBV5-1	-	TGCGCCAGCAGCTTTGTACAGGGGACGATCTACGAGCAGTACTTC	CASSFVQGTIYEQYF
-	TRBJ2-4	TRBV13	-	TGTGCCAGCAGCTTAGCAGCCAGGACGGACATTCAGTACTTC	CASSLAARTDIQYF
-	TRBJ2-5	TRBV29-1	few	TGCAGCGTTGAAGGTGGTAGCGAGACCCAGTACTTC	CSVEGGSETQYF
-	TRBJ2-3	TRBV18	-	TGTGCCAGCTCACCACGGACAGGCACAGATACGCAGTATTTT	CASSPRTGTDTQYF
-	TRBJ2-1	TRBV2	-	TGTGCCAGCAGTGAAGCTGGGGCGGGGAGCTCCTACAATGAGCAGTTCTTC	CASSEAGAGSSYNEQFF
-	TRBJ2-2	TRBV29-1	-	TGCAGCGTTGAGACTCGGGACGGGTACACCGGGGAGCTGTTTTTT	CSVETRDGYTGELFF
-	TRBJ1-5	TRBV6-6	few	TGTGCCAGCAGTCCTCCTAGTCAGCCCCAGCATTTT	CASSPPSQPQHF
TRBD1	TRBJ2-7	TRBV7-9	few	TGTGCCAGCAGCTTAGCCCCGGGACAGTCCTACGAGCAGTACTTC	CASSLAPGQSYEQYF
-	TRBJ2-3	TRBV27	-	TGTGCCAGCAGTCGGGCGGATACGCAGTATTTT	CASSRADTQYF
TRBD2	TRBJ2-1	TRBV6-5	few	TGTGCCAGCACCGCGGGAGGGGGCCTGTATGAGCAGTTCTTC	CASTAGGGLYEQFF
-	TRBJ2-3	TRBV27	few	TGTGCCAGCAGTTTATCCCGACAGGGCACAGATACGCAGTATTTT	CASSLSRQGTDTQYF
TRBD1	TRBJ1-2	TRBV25-1	-	TGTGCCAGCAGTGACCCGGGACAGCTTTATGGCTACACCTTC	CASSDPGQLYGYTF
-	TRBJ2-5	TRBV6-1	-	TGTGCCAGCAGAGGGGCCCGGACCCAGTACTTC	CASRGARTQYF
-	TRBJ2-5	TRBV11-2	few	TGTGCCAGCAGCTTAGTGACCATCGGGGAGACCCAGTACTTC	CASSLVTIGETQYF
TRBD1	TRBJ2-5	TRBV10-3	-	TGTGCCATCAGTGCAGGGGGCGGCCAAGAGACCCAGTACTTC	CAISAGGGQETQYF
-	TRBJ2-2	TRBV6-5	-	TGTGCCAGCAGTACGTGGGGCGGGGAGCTGTTTTTT	CASSTWGGELFF
TRBD1	TRBJ1-6	TRBV30	-	TGTGCCTGGAGAGGTCCGGGACAGGGGGCTTCACCCCTCCACTTT	CAWRGPGQGASPLHF
TRBD1	TRBJ1-1	TRBV10-3	-	TGTGCCATCAATTCGGGACAGGCGAACACTGAAGCTTTCTTT	CAINSGQANTEAFF
-	TRBJ1-3	TRBV27	-	TGTGCCAGCAGTTCGGCCGGAGTAAAAAGGAACACCATATATTTT	CASSSAGVKRNTIYF
-	TRBJ2-5	TRBV9	-	TGTGCCAGCAGCATACAGACAGTACCACAAGAGACCCAGTACTTC	CASSIQTVPQETQYF
TRBD1	TRBJ1-5	TRBV7-6	-	TGTGCCAGCAGCCCCGGGACAGGGGGACAGCCCCAGCATTTT	CASSPGTGGQPQHF
-	TRBJ1-3	TRBV4-1	-	TGCGCCAGCAGCCAGCTCGGGATCTCTGGAAACACCATATATTTT	CASSQLGISGNTIYF
-	TRBJ2-3	TRBV29-1	few	TGCAGCGTTGAAATGGCACGACGCACAGATACGCAGTATTTT	CSVEMARRTDTQYF
-	TRBJ2-3	TRBV29-1	-	TGCAGCGTTGTTAGACAGACAAGCACAGATACGCAGTATTTT	CSVVRQTSTDTQYF
-	TRBJ2-2	TRBV7-8	once	TGTGCCAGCAGCCCACATACATTAACCGGGGAGCTGTTTTTT	CASSPHTLTGELFF
-	TRBJ1-1	TRBV30	-	TGTGCCGTCGAGGGAACTGAAGCTTTCTTT	CAVEGTEAFF
-	TRBJ2-3	TRBV9	-	TGTGCCAGCAGCGTAGCGGGGGAGGTCACAGATACGCAGTATTTT	CASSVAGEVTDTQYF
-	TRBJ1-2	TRBV4-3	-	TGCGCCAGCAGCCAAGATCTAGTCTATGGCTACACCTTC	CASSQDLVYGYTF
-	TRBJ2-1	TRBV5-4	-	TGTGCCAGCAGCCTGCGGACCCGTGAGCAGTTCTTC	CASSLRTREQFF
TRBD1	TRBJ2-3	TRBV29-1	-	TGCAGCGTCTCTCGGGGGGACAGGGCAGATACGCAGTATTTT	CSVSRGDRADTQYF